This T cell receptor (beta chain) was captured by sequencing in a study of T cell clonotyping in hematopoietic cell transplantation. V shed 3 bases and J shed 13 bases, with 14 bases lying between them. In germline, CDR1 is SGHTS, CDR2 YDEGEE. This CDR3 region has 12 residues. Time point given: recipient sample about 28 days before transplant, after cytoreduction. Study-wide points: Without cell sorting, CD4 versus CD8 contributions remain unresolved. Higher Inverse Simpson Index values in graft donor and pretransplant recipient predicted broader posttransplant TCR diversity. Few recipient clonotypes overlapped donors; over 95% were de novo at given depth. After transplant, recipient diversity fell while pathologically expanded clonotypes grew through day 180.

Profiling relied on immunoSEQ multiplex PCR, and the TCRdb table lists in-frame clones only, not all of them. There are about 20,000 clones in the sample; around 90% occur only once, and 3.7% lies in the top ten. Remarks on this clone: What it recognizes is unknown.

The sequenced sample was peripheral blood mononuclear cells, obtained before stem cell transplant. This clonotype was sampled from a man aged 18 to 30 with biphenotypic leukemia. Some clones in this sample may be carry-over from other donors' samples. V gene TRBV5-8 combines with J gene TRBJ2-1, with D uncertain. In nucleotides, the CDR3 is TGTGCCAGCAGCTCTCGGGCCCTACTTCAGTTCTTC. Protein: CASSSRALLQFF.